This TCR beta chain was obtained from a study of vaccination and CD4 T cells after COVID-19. Concerning this clonotype itself: As yet, its antigen is unknown.

The treatment was: 10-day PBMC culture with coronavirus spike peptide pools or control peptides (ViraFEST assay). This CDR3 has 15 amino acids. CDR1 and CDR2 from the germline V gene are LNHDA and SQIVND (reference sequence). The J segment lost 8 bases and the V segment lost 5 bases, leaving 14 bases of the junction unmatched. Cultured CD4+ T-cell DNA underwent Oncomine TCR Beta short-read sequencing. TCRdb itself ran the PCR reads through MiXCR, one entry per CDR3 protein. The table shows 2,500 to 4,000 distinct CDR3 sequences, with more than 70% occurring only once. The sequence was collected from a human donor who had recovered from COVID-19. The chain carries TRBV19 and TRBJ1-2, with 7 bases lining up with TRBD1. The specimen sequenced was CD4+ T cells from blood, cultured in vitro. The CDR3 spells CASSSGGQFPGGYTF. CDR3 nucleotide sequence: TGTGCCAGTAGTTCGGGGGGACAGTTTCCCGGGGGCTACACCTTC.